The source of this T cell receptor beta chain is a study of relationships among human T cell subsets (dated by TCRdb to about 2010). For the study in its entirety: Eight distinct blood T cell populations were sequenced: pan T, CD8 cytotoxic, regulatory, Th1, Th2, naive plus transitional, activated and memory cells. General study outcomes and caveats: Over 60% of CD8+ cytotoxic sequences belonged to clones with over 100 reads, whereas regulatory and Th2 subsets showed few such clones. A CD4+CD8+ double-positive population could not be excluded by the bead-based sorting. The substantial sharing of CDR3s among Th1, Th2 and regulatory T cells was interpreted as suggesting that cell fate choices are stochastic. No statistically significant differences in V, D and J usage, CDR3 length or N-nucleotide additions were observed among the seven subsets.

Taken from cysteine to phenylalanine, the CDR3 has 16 residues. Of the read, only the CDR3 DNA is kept; its 48 bases are in frame from base 1. Germline trimming amounts to 0 bases on V and 3 bases on J, with 6 as the count of junction bases outside the gene matches. CDR1 and CDR2 (LGHNA, YNFKEQ) derive from the germline V gene. As regards this clonotype: Its cognate antigen has yet to be identified. Base qualities are not at hand, and no much larger clone is one base apart.

To prepare the library, multiplex PCR was applied. For sequencing, a 454 GS FLX was employed. Semiquantitative ARM-PCR was used to amplify the TCR alpha and beta CDR3 regions from mRNA. ARM-PCR used tagged nested gene-specific primers, after which communal superprimers carried out exponential amplification. Exonuclease was used to remove the nested primers before the first-round PCR products went through the second amplification round. The amplicons were sequenced on the 454 platform, a system that can rapidly sequence millions of DNA fragments without cloning bias. An effective read was defined as a read mappable to both V and J germline segments. For the original study's pipeline: IRmap was used to assign reads to germline V, D and J segments, and IRmap relies on pyromap, a Smith-Waterman modification adapted to 454 sequencing errors. D-beta assignments were filtered with cutoffs set at the 99th percentile of alignment scores obtained from simulated random sequences. CDR3 was defined as the amino acids between the conserved V-segment Y[YFLI]C motif and the J-segment [FW]GXGT motif. Repertoire diversity was estimated with a compound Poisson process model previously applied to large-scale EST data. A procedure for detecting cross-contamination was used to argue that the shared CDR3s did not come from sample contamination. TCRdb trimmed public reads at Q25 via fastp, called clones via MiXCR and kept in-frame beta chains. Every distinct CDR3 protein forms one entry, paired with its most common genes and DNA. The V and J calls, along with clone size, are taken from TCRdb and not from the paper's own processing. This sample lists over 8,000 distinct CDR3 sequences; roughly 54% were detected once. Of the sample, roughly 5.2% falls within the top ten clones.

From the CD45RA-negative fraction, CD45RA-RO+ cells were selected as memory T cells using anti-CD45RO beads. Miltenyi superparamagnetic beads coated with subset-specific monoclonal antibodies were used for isolation of the T cell subsets. Every T cell population came from peripheral blood. Whole blood was subjected to Ficoll separation to obtain mononuclear cells, from which monocytes were subsequently depleted using anti-CD14 microbeads. Isolated cell populations were immediately resuspended in RNAprotect reagent. This receptor was obtained from a man between 35 and 55 years old in good health. The sample comprised memory T cells sorted from blood. The cell subset or site label for this specimen denotes: CD45RA-RO+ memory T cells. The rearranged segments are TRBV4-2 and TRBJ2-3; 7 nucleotides in the junction match TRBD2. The sequenced DNA is TGTGCCAGCAGCCAAGACATAGCGGGCTTAACAGATACGCAGTATTTT. Translated, this is CASSQDIAGLTDTQYF.